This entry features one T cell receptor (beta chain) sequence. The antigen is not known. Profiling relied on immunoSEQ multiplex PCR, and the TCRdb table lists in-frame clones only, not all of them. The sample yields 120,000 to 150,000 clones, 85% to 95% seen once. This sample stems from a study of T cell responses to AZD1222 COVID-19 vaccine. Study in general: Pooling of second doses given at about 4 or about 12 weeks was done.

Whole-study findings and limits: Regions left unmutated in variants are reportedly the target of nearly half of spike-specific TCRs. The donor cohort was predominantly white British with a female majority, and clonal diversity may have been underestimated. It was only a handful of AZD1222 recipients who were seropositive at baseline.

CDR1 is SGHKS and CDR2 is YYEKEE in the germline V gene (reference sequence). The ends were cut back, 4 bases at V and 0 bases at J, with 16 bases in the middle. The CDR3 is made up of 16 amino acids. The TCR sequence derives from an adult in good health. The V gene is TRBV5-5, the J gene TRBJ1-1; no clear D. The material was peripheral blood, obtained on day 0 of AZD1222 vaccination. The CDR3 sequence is CASSPHSVSMNTEAFF. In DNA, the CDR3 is TGTGCCAGCAGCCCCCACAGTGTTAGCATGAACACTGAAGCTTTCTTT.